This T cell receptor (beta chain) was observed in a study of T cells of healthy individuals. There are many counts of this clonotype. TCRdb fed the 5' RACE reads into MiXCR, producing one record per CDR3 protein. In the table there are about 96,000 distinct CDR3 sequences, approximately 15% of which are singletons. The length of the CDR3 is 16 residues. J was trimmed by 3 bases and V by 7 bases; bases with no gene match: 9. This TCR came from a human donor in good health. V and J are TRBV12-3 or TRBV12-4 and TRBJ1-5, with 10 bases matching TRBD1. CDR3 in amino acids: CASTLDRGEDNQPQHF. The DNA of the CDR3 is TGTGCCAGCACCTTGGACAGGGGGGAGGACAATCAGCCCCAGCATTTT.